This entry lists 12 T cell receptor beta chains sequenced from one sample in a study of blood T cell repertoires in COVID-19. Assay used: immunoSEQ multiplex PCR; TCRdb lists only in-frame clones, some missing. Of under 200,000 clones in the sample, roughly 90% are singletons; the top ten hold approximately 0.5%. The sequencing input was peripheral blood. The origin of the receptors is a man between 50 and 59 years old with acute or convalescent COVID-19.

V and J are TRBV27 and TRBJ2-3, with 7 bases that match TRBD2. This CDR3 comprises 14 residues. CDR1 is MNHEY, CDR2 SMNVEV, per germline (reference sequence). V lost 2 bases to trimming and J lost 4 bases; unmatched junction nucleotides: 3. The CDR3, as DNA: TGTGCCAGCAGTTTACGGCTAGCGGCAGATACGCAGTATTTT. This gives the protein CASSLRLAADTQYF.

The chain employs TRBV19 and TRBJ1-1; D ambiguous. V was shortened by 6 bases and J by 6 bases, with 20 bases between the two germline ends. Germline loops: CDR1 LNHDA, CDR2 SQIVND (reference sequence). The CDR3 is 15 amino acids. CDR3 DNA: TGTGCCAGTAGCAACGTCGGAGAGGGATGGCCTGAAGCTTTCTTT. Protein sequence: CASSNVGEGWPEAFF.

J is TRBJ2-3 and V is TRBV27; TRBD2 matches 7 bases. Germline CDR1 reads MNHEY; CDR2 reads SMNVEV (reference sequence). The junction had 5 bases not matched to a gene; V was cut back by 3 bases and J by 2 bases. This CDR3 has 15 residues. The CDR3 nucleotides are TGTGCCAGCAGTTTTCTAGCGGACGACACAGATACGCAGTATTTT. Encoded protein: CASSFLADDTDTQYF.

This sequence joins TRBV30 and TRBJ1-1, with 9 bases fitting TRBD1. V shed 3 bases and J 5 bases; nucleotides not matched to a gene: 7. Per germline, CDR1 GTSNPN and CDR2 SVGIG (reference sequence). The CDR3 length is 14 residues. CDR3: CAWRLQGAGTEAFF. In nucleotides, the CDR3 is TGTGCCTGGAGGTTACAGGGGGCTGGGACTGAAGCTTTCTTT.

The CDR3 loop is CASSHLTEAFF. The CDR3, as DNA: TGTGCCAGCAGCCACCTTACTGAAGCTTTCTTT. The chain is built from TRBV3-1 (or the pseudogene TRBV3-2) and TRBJ1-1; no definite D call. The CDR3 extends over 11 amino acids. Trimming took 3 bases from V and 5 from J, leaving 4 bases between them. CDR1 LGHDT and CDR2 YNNKEL come from the germline V gene (reference sequence).

The chain employs TRBV6-6 and TRBJ2-5; the D gene is possibly TRBD2 (7 bases). Germline CDR1 MNHNY, CDR2 SVGAGI (reference sequence). The CDR3 covers 14 residues. The germline V and J ends were trimmed by 7 bases and 5 bases, with 17 bases remaining between them. CDR3 DNA: TGTGCCAGCAAGGGGGAGGGCCGCGGGGAGACCCAGTACTTC. This codes for CASKGEGRGETQYF.

The chain carries TRBV28 and TRBJ1-6; D possibly corresponds to TRBD1 (5 bases). Germline loops: CDR1 MDHEN, CDR2 SYDVKM. The CDR3 extends over 15 amino acids. Trimming pared 6 bases from V and 9 bases from J, leaving 18 bases between. The CDR3 sequence is CASSLWVGGTSPLHF. CDR3 DNA: TGTGCCAGCAGCCTCTGGGTGGGGGGGACTTCACCCCTCCACTTT.

The J gene is TRBJ2-7, the V gene TRBV11-2; 11 nucleotides agree with TRBD2. Germline CDR1 and CDR2: SGHAT and FQNNGV. The CDR3 totals 16 residues. V lost 2 bases and J lost 4; bases outside the gene matches: 7. The CDR3 DNA follows: TGTGCCAGCAGCTTAACTAGCGGGAGACAAATTTACGAGCAGTACTTC. It translates to CASSLTSGRQIYEQYF.

The chain links TRBV28 to TRBJ1-6, with TRBD1 as a possible D gene (6 bases). V shed 6 bases and J shed 6 bases, with 12 bases lying between them. This CDR3 spans 14 amino acids. Germline loops: CDR1 MDHEN, CDR2 SYDVKM. The CDR3 here is CASRWEQGNSPLHF. CDR3 DNA sequence: TGTGCCAGCAGGTGGGAACAGGGTAATTCACCCCTCCACTTT.

This chain joins TRBV6-5 and TRBJ1-1; D gene ambiguous. The CDR3 has 13 residues. V gave up 5 bases and J gave up 0 bases, with 7 bases separating them. Germline V gene sequence: CDR1 MNHEY, CDR2 SVGAGI. CDR3 sequence (DNA): TGTGCCAGCAGTATAGCGTTGAACACTGAAGCTTTCTTT. Protein: CASSIALNTEAFF.

Here the CDR3 DNA reads TGTGCCAGCAGCTTGATGCAGGGAGATACGCAGTATTTT. It codes for CASSLMQGDTQYF. The chain uses TRBV7-2 and TRBJ2-3; D perhaps matches TRBD1 (5 bases). The germline V and J ends were trimmed by 3 bases and 5 bases, with 9 bases remaining between them. Germline lookup yields CDR1 SGHTA and CDR2 FQGNSA. There are 13 residues in the CDR3.

The chain couples TRBV7-6 to TRBJ2-2; TRBD1 is a possible D gene (6 bases). Trimming took off 5 bases at V and 1 base at J, with 14 bases between the two ends. The CDR3 runs 16 residues. Germline loops: CDR1 SGHVS, CDR2 FNYEAQ. The CDR3 loop reads CASSEIGQMNTGELFF. The DNA for the CDR3 is TGTGCCAGCAGCGAGATCGGACAGATGAACACCGGGGAGCTGTTTTTT.